Below, 21 T cell receptor beta chains from the same sample are listed, as sequenced in a study of shared clonotypes between healthy human individuals. Assay: immunoSEQ multiplex PCR; the TCRdb copy retains only in-frame clones and omits some. The sample carries roughly 2 million clones, nearly 97% recorded once. The sequencing input was naive CD4+ T cells sorted from blood. As for subset: CD45RA+ positively selected. Source of these receptors: a man aged 18 to 29 in good health.

Note on this clone: Other DNA sequences in the same sample also yield this CDR3. The chain employs TRBV7-2 and TRBJ2-2; no clear D. This CDR3 is built from 14 residues. Looked up from germline, CDR1 is SGHTA and CDR2 is FQGNSA. V was pared by 1 base and J by 2 bases, with 5 bases between. The CDR3 spells CASSLDSNTGELFF. The CDR3 bases are TGTGCCAGCAGCTTAGACAGCAACACCGGGGAGCTGTTTTTT.

The chain carries TRBV5-4 and TRBJ2-5; 7 bases match TRBD2. The germline V gene has CDR1 SGHNT and CDR2 YYREEE (reference sequence). V shed 3 bases, J shed 2 bases, and the junction held 7 bases outside the gene matches. This CDR3 has 15 amino acids. This CDR3 reads CASSSSMGGQETQYF. CDR3 sequence (DNA): TGTGCCAGCAGCTCCTCGATGGGGGGGCAAGAGACCCAGTACTTC.

This sequence joins TRBV27 and TRBJ1-2; 12 bases agree with TRBD1. This CDR3 spans 15 amino acids. J lost 4 bases, V lost 5 bases, and 5 bases had no gene match. In germline, CDR1 is MNHEY, CDR2 SMNVEV (reference sequence). The CDR3 bases are TGTGCCAGCAGTCCGGGGACAGGGGGCATCTATGGCTACACCTTC. This sequence encodes CASSPGTGGIYGYTF.

V gene TRBV27 combines with J gene TRBJ1-5; D ambiguous. CDR3 length equals 16 residues. Trimming left V 5 bases short and J 2 bases short, with 16 bases between. Germline lookup yields CDR1 MNHEY and CDR2 SMNVEV (reference sequence). The CDR3 coding sequence is TGTGCCAGCAGTCCCACCAGTTGGTATGGCAATCAGCCCCAGCATTTT. Encoded protein: CASSPTSWYGNQPQHF.

The chain combines TRBV7-9 with TRBJ2-5; D ambiguous. The CDR3 has 16 amino acids. Germline V gene lookup returns CDR1 SEHNR and CDR2 FQNEAQ (reference sequence). V lost 1 base to trimming and J lost 2 bases, with 14 bases between them. In DNA, the CDR3 is TGTGCCAGCAGCTTAGAAAAAACCCTTGCGCAAGAGACCCAGTACTTC. It specifies CASSLEKTLAQETQYF.

CDR3 amino acids: CASSSSSGPSSGNTIYF. In nucleotides, the CDR3 is TGTGCCAGCAGCTCCTCATCCGGACCAAGCTCTGGAAACACCATATATTTT. V and J are TRBV11-2 and TRBJ1-3; no firm D call. Trimming took off 4 bases at V and 0 bases at J, with 16 bases between the two ends. The CDR3 covers 17 residues. CDR1 and CDR2 (germline): SGHAT, FQNNGV.

This clone is a singleton in its sample. The J gene is TRBJ2-3, the V gene TRBV5-1; unclear D gene. The germline V gene encodes CDR1 SGHRS and CDR2 YFSETQ. This CDR3 has 15 residues. V was trimmed by 0 bases and J by 2 bases, leaving 10 bases between them. CDR3 in amino acids: CASSLGPTNTDTQYF. CDR3 coding DNA: TGCGCCAGCAGCTTGGGGCCGACGAACACAGATACGCAGTATTTT.

The table lists this clone with a count of one. V is TRBV2 and J is TRBJ2-5; TRBD1 aligns across 8 bases. The CDR3 consists of 15 residues. The V segment lost 4 bases and the J segment 5 bases; nucleotides outside the gene matches: 9. The germline CDR1 and CDR2 sequences are SNHLY and FYNNEI. DNA of the CDR3: TGTGCCAGCAGTGTCCGGCAGGGGGCATGGGAGACCCAGTACTTC. It encodes CASSVRQGAWETQYF.

This clone was observed once. This chain uses TRBV13 with TRBJ2-1, with no clear D. There are 13 residues in the CDR3. Deletions cut 5 bases from V and 3 bases from J, with 8 bases between. Germline CDR1 and CDR2: PRHDT and FYEKMQ (reference sequence). The CDR3 spells CASSPLSYNEQFF. CDR3 DNA: TGTGCCAGCAGCCCCCTCAGCTACAATGAGCAGTTCTTC.

CDR3 loop: CASSYAQFYNEQFF. For the CDR3, the DNA is TGTGCCAGCAGTTACGCCCAGTTTTACAATGAGCAGTTCTTC. The chain is built from TRBV6-5 and TRBJ2-1, with D unclear. Trimming pared 2 bases from V and 4 bases from J, leaving 9 bases between. Germline lookup yields CDR1 MNHEY and CDR2 SVGAGI. The CDR3 runs 14 residues.

The chain recombines TRBV5-1 with TRBJ2-2, with D perhaps matching TRBD1 (6 bases). Germline values: CDR1 SGHRS, CDR2 YFSETQ. CDR3 length: 15 amino acids. V lost 0 bases, J lost 6 bases, and 12 bases lay in between. In DNA, the CDR3 is TGCGCCAGCAGCTTGGGGCCCACAGGGCCCGGGGAGCTGTTTTTT. This sequence encodes CASSLGPTGPGELFF.

J is TRBJ1-6 and V is TRBV30; D ambiguous. Germline V CDR1 and CDR2: GTSNPN, SVGIG (reference sequence). V lost 1 base, J lost 10 bases, and 5 bases lay in between. This CDR3 is built from 11 residues. This CDR3 reads CAWSGESPLHF. CDR3 in DNA: TGTGCCTGGAGTGGGGAATCACCCCTCCACTTT.

The chain is built from TRBV30 and TRBJ2-2; D unresolved. Germline CDR1 GTSNPN, CDR2 SVGIG (reference sequence). The CDR3 spans 13 residues. The V end was cut by 2 bases, the J end by 5 bases, with 9 bases between. The CDR3, as DNA: TGTGCCTGGAGTATCCTTTTAACCGGGGAGCTGTTTTTT. Translated: CAWSILLTGELFF. Full variable domain (missing parts from reference TRBV30 and TRBJ2-2): SQTIHQWPATLVQPVGSPLSLECTVEGTSNPNLYWYRQAAGRGLQLLFYSVGIGQISSEVPQNLSASRPQDRQFILSSKKLLLSDSGFYLCAWSILLTGELFFGEGSRLTVL.

The chain combines TRBV5-5 with TRBJ1-1; 8 bases align to TRBD1. V lost 5 bases to trimming and J lost 8 bases; unmatched junction nucleotides: 5. The CDR3 sequence is 12 residues long. Germline V gene sequence: CDR1 SGHKS, CDR2 YYEKEE (reference sequence). CDR3 protein: CASSPRTGEAFF. DNA for the CDR3: TGTGCCAGCAGTCCGAGGACAGGGGAAGCTTTCTTT.

The rearrangement links TRBV2 to TRBJ1-5; possible D gene TRBD1, 5 bases. CDR3 length equals 15 residues. Germline V gene data show CDR1 as SNHLY and CDR2 as FYNNEI. V shed 2 bases and J shed 6 bases, with 14 bases lying between them. In DNA, the CDR3 is TGTGCCAGCAGTGAATCGTCAGGGCTGGGTCAGCCCCAGCATTTT. Amino acids: CASSESSGLGQPQHF.

The chain carries TRBV18 and TRBJ2-7; D gene unclear. There are 12 residues in the CDR3. CDR1 and CDR2 (germline): KGHSH, LQKENI. Trimming removed 4 bases from V and 7 bases from J, with 11 bases in between. The CDR3 bases are TGTGCCAGCTCACAAAACGGACGTGAGCAGTACTTC. It yields the protein CASSQNGREQYF.

V and J are TRBV5-6 and TRBJ2-5; no definite D call. Germline V lookup: CDR1 SGHDT, CDR2 YYEEEE. V lost 4 bases and J lost 5, with 9 bases in between. This CDR3 has 12 amino acids. As DNA, the CDR3 is TGTGCCAGCAGCCGGCCCGGGGAGACCCAGTACTTC. It codes for CASSRPGETQYF.

The V and J genes are TRBV19 and TRBJ2-3; D could derive from TRBD1 or TRBD2 (7 bases each). Germline values: CDR1 LNHDA, CDR2 SQIVND (reference sequence). This CDR3 has 16 amino acids. Trimming removed 5 bases at V and 2 bases at J, with 17 bases between. In DNA, the CDR3 is TGTGCCAGTAGTCCAGGGGGGACTAAGTTCACAGATACGCAGTATTTT. It is translated as CASSPGGTKFTDTQYF.

V gene TRBV5-6 combines with J gene TRBJ1-5; no clear D. CDR3 size: 13 residues. Germline-derived CDR1 and CDR2 are SGHDT and YYEEEE. Trimming stripped 0 bases from V and 6 bases from J, with 7 bases between. The CDR3 sequence: CASSLADGQPQHF. CDR3 sequence (DNA): TGTGCCAGCAGCTTGGCGGACGGTCAGCCCCAGCATTTT. The full variable domain, its missing parts supplied by reference TRBV5-6 and TRBJ1-5, is DAGVTQSPTHLIKTRGQQVTLRCSPKSGHDTVSWYQQALGQGPQFIFQYYEEEERQRGNFPDRFSGHQFPNYSSELNVNALLLGDSALYLCASSLADGQPQHFGDGTRLSIL.

The CDR3 protein is CASSRRQGGHLDEQYF. The CDR3 DNA reads TGTGCCAGCAGCAGAAGACAGGGGGGCCACCTAGACGAGCAGTACTTC. The chain has TRBV5-4 and TRBJ2-7; TRBD1 aligns across 9 bases. With V trimmed by 4 bases and J by 5 bases, 13 bases remained unmatched. Germline V CDR1 and CDR2: SGHNT, YYREEE (reference sequence). This CDR3 contains 16 residues.

V usage is TRBV10-3 and J usage is TRBJ2-1; D is unclear. The CDR3 sequence is 15 residues long. Germline CDR1 is ENHRY and CDR2 is SYGVKD. The germline V and J ends were trimmed by 11 bases and 0 bases, with 17 bases remaining between them. CDR3: CAGSQDPNSYNEQFF. DNA for the CDR3: TGTGCCGGGTCCCAGGACCCCAACTCCTACAATGAGCAGTTCTTC.